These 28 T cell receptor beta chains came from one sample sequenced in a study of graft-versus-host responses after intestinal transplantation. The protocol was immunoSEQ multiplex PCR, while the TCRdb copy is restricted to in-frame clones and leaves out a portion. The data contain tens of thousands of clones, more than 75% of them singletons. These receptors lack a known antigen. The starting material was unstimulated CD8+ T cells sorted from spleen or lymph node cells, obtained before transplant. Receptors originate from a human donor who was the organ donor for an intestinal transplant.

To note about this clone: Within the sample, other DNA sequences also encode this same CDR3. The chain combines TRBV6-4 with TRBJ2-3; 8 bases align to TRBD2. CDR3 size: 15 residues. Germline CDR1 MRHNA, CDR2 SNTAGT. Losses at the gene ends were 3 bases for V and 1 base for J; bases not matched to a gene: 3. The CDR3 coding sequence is TGTGCCAGCAGTGAGTCGGGGGGGGGCACAGATACGCAGTATTTT. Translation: CASSESGGGTDTQYF.

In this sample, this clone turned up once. In nucleotides, the CDR3 is TGCGCCAGCAGCCACGGAACAGGCACTGAAGCTTTCTTT. The encoded protein is CASSHGTGTEAFF. The chain recombines TRBV4-1 with TRBJ1-1; D perhaps matches TRBD1 (5 bases). Trimming stripped 3 bases from V and 4 bases from J, with 9 bases between. Germline CDR1 and CDR2: MGHRA and YSYEKL. The CDR3 sequence is 13 residues long.

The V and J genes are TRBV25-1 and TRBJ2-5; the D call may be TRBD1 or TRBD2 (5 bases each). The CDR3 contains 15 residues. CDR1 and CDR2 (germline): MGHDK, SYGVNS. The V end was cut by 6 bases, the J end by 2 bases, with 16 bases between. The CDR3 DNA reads TGTGCCAGCAGGGGGAAGGGACGGACACAAGAGACCCAGTACTTC. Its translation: CASRGKGRTQETQYF.

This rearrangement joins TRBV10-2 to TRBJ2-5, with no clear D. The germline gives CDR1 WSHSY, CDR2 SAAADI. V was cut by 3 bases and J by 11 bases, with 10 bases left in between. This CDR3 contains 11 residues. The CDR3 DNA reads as TGCGCCAGCAGTGAATATGAGTCACAGTACTTC. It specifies CASSEYESQYF.

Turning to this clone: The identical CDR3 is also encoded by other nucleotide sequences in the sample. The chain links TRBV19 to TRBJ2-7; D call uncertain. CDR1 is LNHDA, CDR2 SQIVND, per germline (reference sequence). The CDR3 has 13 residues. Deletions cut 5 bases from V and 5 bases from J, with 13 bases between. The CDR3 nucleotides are TGTGCCAGTAGTCTTAGAGATTTAAACGAGCAGTACTTC. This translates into CASSLRDLNEQYF.

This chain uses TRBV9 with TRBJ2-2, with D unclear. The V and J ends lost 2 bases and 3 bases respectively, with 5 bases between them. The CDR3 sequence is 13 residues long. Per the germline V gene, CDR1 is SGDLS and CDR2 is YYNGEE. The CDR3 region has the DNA TGTGCCAGCAGCGTTACCCACACCGGGGAGCTGTTTTTT. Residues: CASSVTHTGELFF.

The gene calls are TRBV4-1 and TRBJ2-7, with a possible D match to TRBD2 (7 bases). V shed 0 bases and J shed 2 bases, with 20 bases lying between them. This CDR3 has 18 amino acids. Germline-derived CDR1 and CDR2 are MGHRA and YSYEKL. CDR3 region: CASSQDLYVRGGPYEQYF. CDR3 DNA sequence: TGCGCCAGCAGCCAAGATCTCTATGTTAGGGGGGGCCCCTACGAGCAGTACTTC.

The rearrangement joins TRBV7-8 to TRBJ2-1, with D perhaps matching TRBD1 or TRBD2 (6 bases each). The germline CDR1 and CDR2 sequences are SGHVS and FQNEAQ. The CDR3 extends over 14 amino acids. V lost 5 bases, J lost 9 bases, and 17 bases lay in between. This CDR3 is CASSPGRGPREQFF. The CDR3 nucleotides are TGTGCCAGCAGCCCCGGTCGGGGGCCGCGTGAGCAGTTCTTC. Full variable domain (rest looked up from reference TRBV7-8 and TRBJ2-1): GAGVSQSPRYKVAKRGQDVALRCDPISGHVSLFWYQQALGQGPEFLTYFQNEAQLDKSGLPSDRFFAERPEGSVSTLKIQRTQQEDSAVYLCASSPGRGPREQFFGPGTRLTVL.

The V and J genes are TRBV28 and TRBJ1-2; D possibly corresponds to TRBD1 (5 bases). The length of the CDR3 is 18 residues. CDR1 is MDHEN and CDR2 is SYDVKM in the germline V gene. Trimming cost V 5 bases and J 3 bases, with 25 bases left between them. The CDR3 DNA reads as TGTGCCAGCAGTGCCGATGTTTGGGGGGTACTCCCCGACTATGGCTACACCTTC. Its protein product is CASSADVWGVLPDYGYTF.

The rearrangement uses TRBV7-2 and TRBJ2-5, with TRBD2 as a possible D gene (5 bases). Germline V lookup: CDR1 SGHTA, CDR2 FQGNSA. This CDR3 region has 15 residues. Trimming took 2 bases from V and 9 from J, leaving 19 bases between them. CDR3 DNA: TGTGCCAGCAGCTTATATCGTGAGGGCCATGCGGCCCAGTACTTC. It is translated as CASSLYREGHAAQYF.

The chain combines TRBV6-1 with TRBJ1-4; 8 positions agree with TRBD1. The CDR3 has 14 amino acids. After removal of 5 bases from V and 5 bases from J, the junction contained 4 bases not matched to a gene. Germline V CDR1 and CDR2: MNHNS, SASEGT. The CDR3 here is CASSRGQENEKLFF. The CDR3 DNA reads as TGTGCCAGCAGTCGGGGACAGGAGAATGAAAAACTGTTTTTT.

The CDR3 sequence: CASSLLGGYEQYF. The DNA for the CDR3 is TGTGCCAGCAGTTTATTAGGGGGCTACGAGCAGTACTTC. The chain joins TRBV27 to TRBJ2-7, with D possibly being TRBD1 (6 bases). Deletions cut 1 base from V and 3 bases from J, with 7 bases between. This CDR3 is 13 amino acids long. Germline lookup yields CDR1 MNHEY and CDR2 SMNVEV (reference sequence).

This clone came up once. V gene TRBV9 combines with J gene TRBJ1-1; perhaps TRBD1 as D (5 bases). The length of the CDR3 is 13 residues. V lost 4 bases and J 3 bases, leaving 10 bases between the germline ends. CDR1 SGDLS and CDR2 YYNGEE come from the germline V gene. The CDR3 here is CASSPHRYTEAFF. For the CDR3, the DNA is TGTGCCAGCAGCCCTCACAGGTACACTGAAGCTTTCTTT.

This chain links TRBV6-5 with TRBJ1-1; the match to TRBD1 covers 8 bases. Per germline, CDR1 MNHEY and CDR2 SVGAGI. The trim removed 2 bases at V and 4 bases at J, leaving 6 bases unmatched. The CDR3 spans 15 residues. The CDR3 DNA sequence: TGTGCCAGCAGTTACCGGGACAGGTCGGGCACTGAAGCTTTCTTT. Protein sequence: CASSYRDRSGTEAFF.

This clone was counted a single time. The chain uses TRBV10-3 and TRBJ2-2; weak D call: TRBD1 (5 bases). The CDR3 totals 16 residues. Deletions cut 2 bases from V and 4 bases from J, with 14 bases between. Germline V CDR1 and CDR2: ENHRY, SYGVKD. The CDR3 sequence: CAISEGQGSLTGELFF. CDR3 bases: TGTGCCATCAGTGAGGGGCAGGGTTCGCTCACCGGGGAGCTGTTTTTT.

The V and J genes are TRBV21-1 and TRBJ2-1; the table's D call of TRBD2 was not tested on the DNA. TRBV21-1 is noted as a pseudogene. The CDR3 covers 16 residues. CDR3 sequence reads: CASSKALRSTYNEQFF. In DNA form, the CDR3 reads TGTGCCAGCAGCAAAGCGCTCCGGAGTACCTACAATGAGCAGTTCTTC.

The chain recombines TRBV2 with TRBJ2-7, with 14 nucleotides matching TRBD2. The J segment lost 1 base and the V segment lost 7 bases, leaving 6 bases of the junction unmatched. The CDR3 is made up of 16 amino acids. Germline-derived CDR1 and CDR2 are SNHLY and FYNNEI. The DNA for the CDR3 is TGTGCCAGCATGGGGACTAGCGGGGGCTATTCCTACGAGCAGTACTTC. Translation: CASMGTSGGYSYEQYF.

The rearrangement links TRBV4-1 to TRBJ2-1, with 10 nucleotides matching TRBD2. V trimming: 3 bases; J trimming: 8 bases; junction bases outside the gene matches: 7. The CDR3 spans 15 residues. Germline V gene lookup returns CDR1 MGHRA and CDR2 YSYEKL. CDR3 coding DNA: TGCGCCAGCAGCCAGGTAGCGGGGGGAGTTTATGAGCAGTTCTTC. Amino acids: CASSQVAGGVYEQFF.

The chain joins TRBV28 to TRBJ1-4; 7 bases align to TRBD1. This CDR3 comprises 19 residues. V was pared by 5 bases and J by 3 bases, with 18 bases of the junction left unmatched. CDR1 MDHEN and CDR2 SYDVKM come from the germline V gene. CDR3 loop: CASSPRPGRGYRSNEKLFF. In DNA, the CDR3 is TGTGCCAGCAGTCCTCGGCCCGGCAGGGGGTATAGATCTAATGAAAAACTGTTTTTT.

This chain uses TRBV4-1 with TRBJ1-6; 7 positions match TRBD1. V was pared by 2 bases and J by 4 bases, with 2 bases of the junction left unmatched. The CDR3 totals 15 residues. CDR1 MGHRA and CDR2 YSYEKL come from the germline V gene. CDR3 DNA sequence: TGCGCCAGCAGCCAATCGGGACAGTATAATTCACCCCTCCACTTT. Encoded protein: CASSQSGQYNSPLHF.

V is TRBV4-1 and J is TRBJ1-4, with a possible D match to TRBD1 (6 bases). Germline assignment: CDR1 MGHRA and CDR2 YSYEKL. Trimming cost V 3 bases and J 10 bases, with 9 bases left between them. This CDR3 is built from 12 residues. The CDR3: CASSQRGGKLFF. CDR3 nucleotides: TGCGCCAGCAGCCAGAGGGGGGGAAAACTGTTTTTT.

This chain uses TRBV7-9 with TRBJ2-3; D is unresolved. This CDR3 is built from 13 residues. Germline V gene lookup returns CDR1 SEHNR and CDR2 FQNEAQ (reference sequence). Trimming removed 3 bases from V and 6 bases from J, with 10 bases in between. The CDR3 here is CASSLTDTDTQYF. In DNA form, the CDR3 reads TGTGCCAGCAGCTTGACCGATACGGATACGCAGTATTTT.

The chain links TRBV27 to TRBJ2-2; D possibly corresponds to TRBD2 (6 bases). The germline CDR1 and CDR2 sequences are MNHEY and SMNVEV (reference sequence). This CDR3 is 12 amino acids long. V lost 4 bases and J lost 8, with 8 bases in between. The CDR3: CASSWRAGELFF. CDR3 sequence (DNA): TGTGCCAGCAGTTGGAGGGCAGGGGAGCTGTTTTTT.

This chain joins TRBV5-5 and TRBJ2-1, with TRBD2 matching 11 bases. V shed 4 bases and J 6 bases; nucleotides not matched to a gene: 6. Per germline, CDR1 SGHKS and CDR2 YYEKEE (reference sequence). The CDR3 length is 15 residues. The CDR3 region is CASSLAGGPGNEQFF. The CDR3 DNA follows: TGTGCCAGCAGCCTAGCGGGGGGCCCTGGCAATGAGCAGTTCTTC. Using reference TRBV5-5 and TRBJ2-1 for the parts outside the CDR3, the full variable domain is DAGVTQSPTHLIKTRGQQVTLRCSPISGHKSVSWYQQVLGQGPQFIFQYYEKEERGRGNFPDRFSARQFPNYSSELNVNALLLGDSALYLCASSLAGGPGNEQFFGPGTRLTVL.

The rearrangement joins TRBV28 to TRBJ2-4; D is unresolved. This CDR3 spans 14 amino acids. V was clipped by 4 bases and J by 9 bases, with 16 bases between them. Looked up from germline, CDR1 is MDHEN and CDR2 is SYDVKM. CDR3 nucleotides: TGTGCCAGCAGTTGGGCAGGCCTTGAACGCATTCAGTACTTC. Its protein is CASSWAGLERIQYF.

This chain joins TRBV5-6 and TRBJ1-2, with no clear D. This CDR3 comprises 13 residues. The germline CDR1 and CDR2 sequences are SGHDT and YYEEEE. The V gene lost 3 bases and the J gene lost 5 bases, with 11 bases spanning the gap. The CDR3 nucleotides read TGTGCCAGCAGCTGGGGAGATTCATATGGCTACACCTTC. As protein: CASSWGDSYGYTF.

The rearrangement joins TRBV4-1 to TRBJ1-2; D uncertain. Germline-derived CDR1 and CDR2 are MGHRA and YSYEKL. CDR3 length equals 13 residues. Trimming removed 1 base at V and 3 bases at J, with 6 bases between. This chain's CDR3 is CASSQVGYYGYTF. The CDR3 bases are TGCGCCAGCAGCCAAGTCGGGTACTATGGCTACACCTTC.

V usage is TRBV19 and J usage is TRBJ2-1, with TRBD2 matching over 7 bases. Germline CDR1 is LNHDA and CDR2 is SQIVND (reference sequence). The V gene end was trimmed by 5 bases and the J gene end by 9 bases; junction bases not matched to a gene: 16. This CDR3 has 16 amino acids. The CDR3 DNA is TGTGCCAGTAGTTACATCCGGACTAGACGTCTCGGTGAGCAGTTCTTC. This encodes CASSYIRTRRLGEQFF.